The entry below gives a single TCR beta chain sequence along with its context. What it binds is unknown. From blood CD8+ and CD4+ T cells, TCR beta sequences were generated. This CDR3 region has 12 residues. The germline CDR1 and CDR2 sequences are SGHNT and YENEEA. V was trimmed by 8 bases and J by 7 bases, leaving 12 bases between them. These data originate in a study of CD8 T cells in Susac syndrome. General observations from the study: Only a relatively small number of individuals were included in the TCR sequencing and HLA analysis.

Reverse transcription of roughly 0.5 to 1 ug RNA was carried out with random hexamers. A single record per CDR3 protein comes from TCRdb applying MiXCR to the immunoSEQ multiplex PCR reads. The data show approximately 120,000 distinct CDR3 sequences, with approximately 95% seen just once and roughly 0.3% held by the top ten. The rearrangement links TRBV11-3 to TRBJ1-5; D gene uncertain. This TCR came from a human donor with multiple sclerosis. Material: CD8+ T cells from PBMCs. The CDR3 coding sequence is TGTGCCAGCTCACGGGGTAACCAGCCCCAGCATTTT. Translated: CASSRGNQPQHF.